The present TCR beta chain was sequenced within a study of cytomegalovirus exposure and HLA in healthy donors. The PCR ran on 60 Vbeta and 13 Jbeta primers. Data came from immunoSEQ multiplex PCR; TCRdb stores just in-frame clones and leaves some out. The sample consists of 150,000 to 200,000 clones, 75% of them appearing once. The V end lost 2 bases, the J end lost 3 bases, and 7 bases lay between the germline ends. The CDR3 consists of 13 residues. CDR1 SEHNR and CDR2 FQNEAQ come from the germline V gene (reference sequence). The clonotype was recovered from a man aged 18 to 30 in good health and CMV-seropositive. The rearrangement uses TRBV7-9 and TRBJ2-5, with D unresolved. Source material: PBMCs. The CDR3 DNA sequence: TGTGCCAGCAGCTTAAGAGGAAAAGAGACCCAGTACTTC. Amino acids: CASSLRGKETQYF.